This TCR beta chain was sequenced during a study of cytomegalovirus exposure and HLA in healthy donors (TCRdb year 2017). Study-level background: In an earlier analysis of some 610 of the donors, 250 to 350 Gb of sequence data and 95 million to 130 million unique TCR beta sequences from about 179 million T cells were reported. The study profiled the T cell repertoires of 500 to 800 subjects by immunosequencing and related them to cytomegalovirus serostatus. Among 398 genotyped donors of the cohort, an average of around 220,000 unique TCR beta nucleotide sequences was sequenced per donor, of which roughly 18% were non-productive. An early release covering over 500 HLA-typed donors comprised roughly 300 gigabases of sequencing data and some 79 million unique TCR sequences. All discovery cohort repertoires had been generated on a single sequencing platform. Genome-wide SNP genotypes for about 65% of the 666 donors were used in a later genetic analysis, which treated that subset as a discovery cohort. Of the roughly 400 genotyped donors, 81% fell in the genetic ancestry cluster associated with self-reported Caucasian donors. HLA typing included class I and class II loci at four-digit resolution. The number of donors typed differed by locus, with 629-630 for A, B, C, DRB1 and DQB1, roughly 520 for DQA1, 600 to 610 for DPA1, and about 450 for DPB1. A later analysis re-analyzed previously published TCR beta repertoires from 550 to 700 donors and added high-resolution HLA genotyping to study TCR occurrence patterns. An earlier analysis of some 500 of the donors applied high-throughput TCR beta sequencing to assess whether each TCR beta V gene segment acted as functional or pseudogenic. Roughly 5 DR-DQ haplotypes were handled as single units for association and clustering, since linkage in the cohort was strong. Rather than drawing on any new phenotypic data, the later analysis identified candidate immune exposures from TCR beta sequences and the way those sequences occurred across donors. To predict cytomegalovirus infection status, the study brought together high-throughput TCR immunosequencing, statistical association of individual TCRs with disease status, and machine learning. The aim of the study was to test whether cataloging public T cell receptors could identify signatures of past pathogen exposure. Donor age, sex, ethnicity and CMV serostatus were collected together with the repertoire data. Along with the 666-subject first cohort, a separate validation cohort of 120 different subjects was used. Overall study results and their limits: A later genetic analysis reported fewer N-insertions in productive TCRs among donors in an Asian-associated ancestry cluster than the roughly 640-donor mean. An association between a missense DCLRE1C variant and V-gene and J-gene trimming of TCR beta chains was found in a later genetic analysis and replicated in an independent cohort. In a later analysis, the rate of TCR association differed among HLA loci, with DRB1 alleles having the most associated TCRs and HLA-C alleles having the fewest. The authors suggested that the approach could potentially be extended to other disease states and immunological phenotypes. The sequencing pipeline was judged likely to have produced a cluster of highly shared sequence variants as a technical artifact. Only TCR beta chains were sequenced in this cohort, and the absence of alpha or paired-chain data limited detectable features. Because the 87-base-pair reads could not distinguish some IMGT-functional V segments, including TRBV6-2 and TRBV6-3, those segments were excluded. Correlated functional status among segregating V segments might be attributable to linkage disequilibrium, but an unknown experimental factor could not be ruled out. Assigning TCR associations to individual alleles was difficult when HLA alleles, especially DR and DQ, strongly co-occurred. Specific HLA alleles were associated with roughly 16,000 TCR beta sequences at a false discovery rate of 0.05 in a later analysis. Most TCR sequences were seen in very few donors, while some public TCRs were found in many individuals. A further reported finding was that TCR beta sequences accurately predicted the HLA-A and HLA-B alleles for most subjects in the first cohort. In an earlier analysis of about 600 of the donors, most TCR beta V segments appeared in productive rearrangements about 87% or about 30% of the time, broadly matching IMGT annotations. In the study, 150 to 200 TCR beta chains were listed as associated with cytomegalovirus. Because some donors lacked HLA typing at each locus, the association tests relied only on the typed subset. The earlier analysis of approximately 590 of the donors excluded about 16 rarely observed V segments, including chromosome 9 orphons, because counts were too low. According to a later analysis, parvovirus B19, influenza, CMV and Epstein-Barr virus appeared linked to several top co-occurrence clusters. Roughly uniform sequencing depth across donors was assumed in presence/absence analyses, although this assumption may not hold. A few of the identified cytomegalovirus-associated TCR beta chains were confirmed in vitro to be specific for cytomegalovirus antigens. In both the original and validation cohorts, the classifier was reported to diagnose cytomegalovirus status with high specificity and sensitivity. According to a later analysis, most CMV-associated TCR beta chains appeared to be HLA-restricted, and the HLA associations seemed to be driven largely by CMV exposure. The only immune exposure information available for the cohort was CMV serostatus. In a later analysis, HLA-associated TCR beta chains showed more clonal expansion and lower generation probabilities than non-associated chains that were equally common.

Library preparation employed the immunoSEQ multiplex PCR assay. For the multiplex PCR, a mixture combining 60 forward primers for TCR Vbeta segments and 13 reverse primers for TCR Jbeta segments was used. The CDR3 region of rearranged TCR beta genes was amplified from genomic DNA by a multiplex PCR assay. The Illumina HiSeq System was used to sequence the amplified TCR beta libraries as 87-base-pair reads. In the source study's methods: A later analysis tallied 80 million to 95 million unique TCR beta chains across the 666 repertoires, and around 10 million of those chains were shared by two or more donors. To remove PCR and sequencing errors, raw reads were error-corrected and collapsed into unique sequences using a nearest-neighbor algorithm that merged closely related sequences. CDR3 sequences were aligned to IMGT reference sequences to assign V, D and J gene segments. Each retained sequence needed at least a six-nucleotide match to both a V gene segment and a J gene segment. Rearrangements were classified as productive when the CDR3 lacked stop codons and remained in frame with V and J, and all other rearrangements were classified as non-productive. CDR3 was defined by IMGT convention, running from the second conserved V-encoded cysteine to the conserved J-encoded phenylalanine. The earlier analysis of about 590 of the donors excluded sequences that lacked an unambiguous match to a single V gene segment. In an earlier analysis of 587 of the donors, V segments were called functional above 56.7% productive rearrangements and were called segregating when the between-donor standard deviation exceeded 5%. A statistical classification framework was built to diagnose cytomegalovirus status from the catalog of TCR beta chain sequences. In a later analysis, V and J genes were assigned by comparing TCR nucleotide sequences against IMGT/GENE-DB human TR gene sequences. Using the TCRdist pipeline, a later analysis assigned CDR3 sequences along with most-parsimonious VDJ recombination scenarios. In a later analysis, each TCR beta chain was defined by its CDR3 amino acid sequence together with its V-gene family, and reads without a unique V-gene family were excluded. As a way to deal with suspected cross-contamination and a sequencing artifact, a later analysis dropped hundreds of nucleotide sequences that were highly shared and had low generation probability. In a later analysis, a clonal expansion index was calculated for each public chain from normalized within-repertoire ranks of inferred template counts. Generation probabilities in a later analysis came from a VDJ recombination model fitted to out-of-frame rearrangements, and those results were checked against IGoR. Hypergeometric tests were used in a later analysis to score TCR-TCR, TCR-HLA and TCR-CMV co-occurrence, with a repertoire-size bias correction applied to the TCR pairs. False discovery rates were estimated in a later analysis by permuting HLA or CMV assignments 20 times. In a later analysis, co-occurring TCRs were grouped with DBSCAN, and TCRdist sequence similarity was added when clustering was performed within HLA-allele-positive subsets. Repertoires with fewer than 30,000 or more than 120,000 public chains, plus five repertoires with anomalous nucleotide sharing, were excluded from co-occurrence clustering. TCRdb provides this immuneACCESS table in a form limited to in-frame rearrangements. Some clones are lacking; in checked studies, under half of them reflect an unresolved V gene, and why the rest are absent is not known. From that table come the V and J calls and clone size; the DNA was used to work out D and trimming. In this sample's table one finds some 180,000 clones. 6.5% of the sample belongs to the ten largest clones.

The CDR1 and CDR2 encoded by the germline V gene (reference sequence) are SEHNR and FQNEAQ. There are 16 amino acids in the CDR3, from cysteine to phenylalanine inclusive. CDR3 DNA is the only sequence kept; it has 48 bases, read in frame from the first base. V ends up 7 bases short and J 0 bases short, with an unmatched junction base count of 7. The cohort comprised fewer than 750 healthy bone marrow donors. Cohort members were all nominally healthy when sampled, although unrecorded immune exposures were likely present. The donor tested CMV seronegative and was one of the 352 seronegative cohort members. A peripheral blood sample was collected from each donor, and TCR beta sequencing was performed on peripheral blood mononuclear cells. The Qiagen DNeasy Blood Extraction Kit was used to extract genomic DNA from the blood cell samples. With respect to this clone: Its antigen has not been determined.

What was sequenced was PBMCs. The chain employs TRBV7-9 and TRBJ1-1; 11 bases in between match TRBD1. This clonotype originated in a man aged 25 to 40 in good health and CMV-seronegative. The DNA is TGTGCCAGCACTCGGACAGGGGGCCTCGTGAACACTGAAGCTTTCTTT. This is translated as CASTRTGGLVNTEAFF.